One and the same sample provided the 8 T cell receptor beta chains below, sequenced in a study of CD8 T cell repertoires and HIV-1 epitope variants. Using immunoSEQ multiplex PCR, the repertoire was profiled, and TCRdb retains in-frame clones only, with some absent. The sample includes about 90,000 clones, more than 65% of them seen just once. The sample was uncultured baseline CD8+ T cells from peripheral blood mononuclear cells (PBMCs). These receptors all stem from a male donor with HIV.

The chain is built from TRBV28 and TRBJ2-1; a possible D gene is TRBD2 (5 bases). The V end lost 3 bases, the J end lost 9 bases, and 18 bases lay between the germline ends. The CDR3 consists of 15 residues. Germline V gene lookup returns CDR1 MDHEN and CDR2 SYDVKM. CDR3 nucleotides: TGTGCCAGCAGTTTCGGTACCCGACCGAGCGGTGAGCAGTTCTTC. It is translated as CASSFGTRPSGEQFF.

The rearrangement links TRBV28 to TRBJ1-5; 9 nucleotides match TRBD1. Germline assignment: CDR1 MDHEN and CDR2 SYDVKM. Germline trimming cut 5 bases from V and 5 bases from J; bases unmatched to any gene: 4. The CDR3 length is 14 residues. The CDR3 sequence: CASSRRTGDQPQHF. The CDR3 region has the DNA TGTGCCAGCAGTCGGAGGACAGGGGATCAGCCCCAGCATTTT. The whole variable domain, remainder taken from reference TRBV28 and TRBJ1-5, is DVKVTQSSRYLVKRTGEKVFLECVQDMDHENMFWYRQDPGLGLRLIYFSYDVKMKEKGDIPEGYSVSREKKERFSLILESASTNQTSMYLCASSRRTGDQPQHFGDGTRLSIL.

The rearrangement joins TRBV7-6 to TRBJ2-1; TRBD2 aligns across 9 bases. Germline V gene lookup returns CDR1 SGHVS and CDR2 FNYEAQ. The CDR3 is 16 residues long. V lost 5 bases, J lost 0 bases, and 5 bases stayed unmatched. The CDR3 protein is CASSLDSGSSYNEQFF. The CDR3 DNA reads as TGTGCCAGCAGCCTGGATAGCGGGAGCTCCTACAATGAGCAGTTCTTC. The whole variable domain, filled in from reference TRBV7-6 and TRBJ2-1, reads GAGVSQSPRYKVTKRGQDVALRCDPISGHVSLYWYRQALGQGPEFLTYFNYEAQQDKSGLPNDRFSAERPEGSISTLTIQRTEQRDSAMYRCASSLDSGSSYNEQFFGPGTRLTVL.

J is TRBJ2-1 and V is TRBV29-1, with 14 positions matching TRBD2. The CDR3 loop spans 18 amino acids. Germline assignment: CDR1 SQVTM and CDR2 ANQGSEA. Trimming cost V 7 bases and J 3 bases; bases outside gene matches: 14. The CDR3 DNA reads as TGCAGCGCCGAAGGACTAGCGGGAGGCTCTCGGGGCTACAATGAGCAGTTCTTC. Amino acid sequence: CSAEGLAGGSRGYNEQFF.

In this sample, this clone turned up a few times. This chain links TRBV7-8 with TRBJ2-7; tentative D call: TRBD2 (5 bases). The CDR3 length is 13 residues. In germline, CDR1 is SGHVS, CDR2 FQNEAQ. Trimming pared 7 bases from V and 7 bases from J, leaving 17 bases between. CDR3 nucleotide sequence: TGTGCCAGCATCCTGAGCCGGGGTGGTGAGCAGTACTTC. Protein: CASILSRGGEQYF.

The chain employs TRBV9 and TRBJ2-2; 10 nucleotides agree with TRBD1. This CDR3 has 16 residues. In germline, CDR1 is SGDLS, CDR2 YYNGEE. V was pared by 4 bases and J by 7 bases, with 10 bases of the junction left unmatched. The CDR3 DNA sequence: TGTGCCAGCAGCTCCCCCGGGACAGGGGAGGACGGGGAGCTGTTTTTT. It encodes CASSSPGTGEDGELFF.

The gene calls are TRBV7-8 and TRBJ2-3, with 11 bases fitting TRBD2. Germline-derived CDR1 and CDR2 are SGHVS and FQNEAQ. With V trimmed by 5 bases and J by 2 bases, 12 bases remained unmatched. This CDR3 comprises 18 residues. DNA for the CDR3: TGTGCCAGCAGCGCATCACTAGCGGGAGTAAGGTCCACAGATACGCAGTATTTT. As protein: CASSASLAGVRSTDTQYF.

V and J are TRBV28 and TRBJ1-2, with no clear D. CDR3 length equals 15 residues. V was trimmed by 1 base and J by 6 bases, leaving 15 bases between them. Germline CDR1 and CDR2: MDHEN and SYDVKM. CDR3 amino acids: CASSLYTGQEDGYTF. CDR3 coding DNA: TGTGCCAGCAGTTTATACACCGGGCAAGAGGATGGCTACACCTTC.